This paragraph covers one TCR beta chain sequence. The data were taken from a study of CD8 T cells in Susac syndrome. Germline CDR1 SGHVS, CDR2 FNYEAQ. V was pared by 5 bases and J by 1 base, with 17 bases between. The CDR3 sequence is 16 residues long. Sequencing targeted TCR beta in T cells from blood (CD8+ and CD4+). After extraction with the RNeasy kit, about 0.5 to 1 ug of the RNA was reverse transcribed using random hexamers. One entry per CDR3 protein, called by TCRdb with MiXCR from the immunoSEQ multiplex PCR reads. The sample has 140,000 or so distinct CDR3 sequences, approximately 93% seen once; the top ten hold more than 0.065%.

The receptor comes from a human donor in good health. Sequencing was performed on CD4+ T cells from PBMCs. The rearrangement joins TRBV7-6 to TRBJ2-5; D gene unclear. CDR3 nucleotide sequence: TGTGCCAGCAGCGAAGTCGTCGGGTTCTCCCAAGAGACCCAGTACTTC. It translates to CASSEVVGFSQETQYF.